The source of this T cell receptor beta chain is a study of blood T cell repertoires in COVID-19. V lost 1 base and J lost 5, with 8 bases in between. The CDR3 spans 13 residues. The germline V gene has CDR1 SEHNR and CDR2 FQNEAQ (reference sequence). Libraries were prepared by immunoSEQ multiplex PCR; TCRdb keeps only in-frame clonotypes and omits some of them. The sample yields fewer than 350,000 clones, approximately 90% seen once. The sequenced sample consisted of peripheral blood. This receptor was obtained from a woman in her twenties or thirties with COVID-19, enrolled during active disease. The chain uses TRBV7-9 and TRBJ2-5; D gene ambiguous. CDR3 loop: CASSLVAEETQYF. CDR3 sequence (DNA): TGTGCCAGCAGCTTAGTGGCGGAGGAGACCCAGTACTTC.